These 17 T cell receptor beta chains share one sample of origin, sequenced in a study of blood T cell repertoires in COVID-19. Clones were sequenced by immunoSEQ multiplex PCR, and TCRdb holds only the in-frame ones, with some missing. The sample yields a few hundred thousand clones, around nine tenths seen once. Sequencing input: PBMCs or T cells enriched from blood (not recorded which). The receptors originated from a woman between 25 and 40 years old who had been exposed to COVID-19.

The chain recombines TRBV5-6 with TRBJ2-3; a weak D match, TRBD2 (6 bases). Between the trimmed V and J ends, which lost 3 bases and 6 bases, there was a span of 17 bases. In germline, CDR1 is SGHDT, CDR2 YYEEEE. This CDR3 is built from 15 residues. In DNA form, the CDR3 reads TGTGCCAGCAGCTCCCTTCCCGGGGCGGGGGATACGCAGTATTTT. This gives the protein CASSSLPGAGDTQYF. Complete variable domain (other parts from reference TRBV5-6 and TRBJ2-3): DAGVTQSPTHLIKTRGQQVTLRCSPKSGHDTVSWYQQALGQGPQFIFQYYEEEERQRGNFPDRFSGHQFPNYSSELNVNALLLGDSALYLCASSSLPGAGDTQYFGPGTRLTVL.

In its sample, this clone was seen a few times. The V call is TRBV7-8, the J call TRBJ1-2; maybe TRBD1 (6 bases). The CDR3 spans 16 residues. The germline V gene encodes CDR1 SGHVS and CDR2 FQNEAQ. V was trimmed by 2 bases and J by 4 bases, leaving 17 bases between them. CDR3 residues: CASSLLPDRRSYGYTF. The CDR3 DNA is TGTGCCAGCAGCTTACTACCGGACAGACGGAGCTATGGCTACACCTTC.

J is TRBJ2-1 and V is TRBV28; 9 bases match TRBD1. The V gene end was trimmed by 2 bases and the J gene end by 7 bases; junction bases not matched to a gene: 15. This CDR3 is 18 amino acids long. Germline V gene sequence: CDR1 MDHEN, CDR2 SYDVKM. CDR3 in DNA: TGTGCCAGCAGTTTAGTTACAGGGGGCGTGGGGTTTTTGAATGAGCAGTTCTTC. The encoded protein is CASSLVTGGVGFLNEQFF.

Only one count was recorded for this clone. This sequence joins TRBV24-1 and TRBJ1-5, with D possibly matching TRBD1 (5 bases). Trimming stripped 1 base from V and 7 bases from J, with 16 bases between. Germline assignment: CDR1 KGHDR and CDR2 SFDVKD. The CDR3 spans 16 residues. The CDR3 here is CATSDFSGLGEQPQHF. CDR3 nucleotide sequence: TGTGCCACCAGTGATTTCTCAGGCCTAGGGGAACAGCCCCAGCATTTT.

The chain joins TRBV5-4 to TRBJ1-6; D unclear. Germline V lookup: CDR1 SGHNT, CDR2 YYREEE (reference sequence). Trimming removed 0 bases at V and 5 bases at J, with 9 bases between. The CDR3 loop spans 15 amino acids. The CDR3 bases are TGTGCCAGCAGCTTGGACAGTTTGAATAATTCACCCCTCCACTTT. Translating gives CASSLDSLNNSPLHF.

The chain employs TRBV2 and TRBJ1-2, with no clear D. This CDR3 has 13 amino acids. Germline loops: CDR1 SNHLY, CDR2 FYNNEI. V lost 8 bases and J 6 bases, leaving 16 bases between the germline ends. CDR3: CASLSGEGDGYTF. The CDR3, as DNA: TGTGCCAGCCTAAGCGGGGAAGGTGATGGCTACACCTTC. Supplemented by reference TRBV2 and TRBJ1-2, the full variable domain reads EPEVTQTPSHQVTQMGQEVILRCVPISNHLYFYWYRQILGQKVEFLVSFYNNEISEKSEIFDDQFSVERPDGSNFTLKIRSTKLEDSAMYFCASLSGEGDGYTFGSGTRLTVV.

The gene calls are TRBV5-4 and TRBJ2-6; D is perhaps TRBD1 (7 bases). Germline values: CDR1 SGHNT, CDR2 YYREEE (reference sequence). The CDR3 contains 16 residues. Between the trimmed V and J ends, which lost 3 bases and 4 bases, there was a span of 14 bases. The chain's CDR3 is CASSSEGARGANVLTF. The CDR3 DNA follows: TGTGCCAGCAGCTCGGAGGGGGCGCGCGGGGCCAACGTCCTGACTTTC.

DNA for the CDR3: TGTGCCTGGAGTGTACGACCAGGGGCAGGGAATCAGCCCCAGCATTTT. Protein: CAWSVRPGAGNQPQHF. The chain joins TRBV30 to TRBJ1-5, with a tentative D call TRBD1 (6 bases). In germline, CDR1 is GTSNPN, CDR2 SVGIG (reference sequence). The CDR3 is 16 residues long. V shed 0 bases and J shed 4 bases, with 16 bases lying between them.

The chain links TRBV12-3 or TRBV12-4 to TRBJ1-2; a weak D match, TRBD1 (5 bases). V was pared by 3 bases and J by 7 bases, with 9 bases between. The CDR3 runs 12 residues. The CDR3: CASSLLGGGYTF. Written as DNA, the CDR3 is TGTGCCAGCAGTTTGTTGGGGGGTGGCTACACCTTC.

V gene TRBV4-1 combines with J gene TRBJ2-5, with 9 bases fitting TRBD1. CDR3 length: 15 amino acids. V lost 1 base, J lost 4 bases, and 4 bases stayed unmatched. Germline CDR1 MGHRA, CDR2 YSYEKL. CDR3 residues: CASSQGTGELETQYF. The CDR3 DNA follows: TGCGCCAGCAGCCAAGGGACAGGGGAATTAGAGACCCAGTACTTC.

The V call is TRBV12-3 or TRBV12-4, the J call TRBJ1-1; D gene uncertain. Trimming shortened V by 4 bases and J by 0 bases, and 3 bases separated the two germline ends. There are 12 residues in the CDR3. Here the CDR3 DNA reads TGTGCCAGCAGTTCTATGAACACTGAAGCTTTCTTT. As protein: CASSSMNTEAFF.

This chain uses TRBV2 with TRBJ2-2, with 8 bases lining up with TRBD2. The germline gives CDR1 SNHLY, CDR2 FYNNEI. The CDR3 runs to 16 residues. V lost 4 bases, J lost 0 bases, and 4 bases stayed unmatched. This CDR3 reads CASSVRLAPNTGELFF. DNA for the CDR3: TGTGCCAGCAGTGTCAGACTAGCGCCGAACACCGGGGAGCTGTTTTTT.

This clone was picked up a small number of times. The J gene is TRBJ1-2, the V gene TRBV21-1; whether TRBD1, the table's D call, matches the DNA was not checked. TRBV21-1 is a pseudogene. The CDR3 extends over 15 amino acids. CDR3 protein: CASSKGDRGIYGYTF. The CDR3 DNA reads TGTGCCAGCAGCAAAGGGGACAGGGGAATTTATGGCTACACCTTC.

In nucleotides, the CDR3 is TGCAGTGCTAGTGAATTTCAGGTGGGTGAGCAGTTCTTC. This encodes CSASEFQVGEQFF. The chain uses TRBV20-1 and TRBJ2-1; D not resolved. This CDR3 comprises 13 residues. Trimming left V 3 bases short and J 9 bases short, with 15 bases between. CDR1 is DFQATT, CDR2 SNEGSKA, per germline (reference sequence).

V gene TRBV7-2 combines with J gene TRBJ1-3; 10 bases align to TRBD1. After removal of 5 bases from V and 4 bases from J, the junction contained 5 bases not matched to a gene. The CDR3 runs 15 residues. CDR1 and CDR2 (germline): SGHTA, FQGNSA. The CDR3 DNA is TGTGCCAGCAGCCCGGGACAGGGGAAAGGAAACACCATATATTTT. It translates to CASSPGQGKGNTIYF.

In DNA form, the CDR3 reads TGCAGCGTTGAAGGTCCGGGGTCTCGTTCTTCCTACGAGCAGTACTTC. It specifies CSVEGPGSRSSYEQYF. The chain combines TRBV29-1 with TRBJ2-7; a possible D gene is TRBD2 (5 bases). Trimming left V 1 base short and J 1 base short, with 17 bases between. Germline V lookup: CDR1 SQVTM, CDR2 ANQGSEA. The CDR3 length is 16 residues.

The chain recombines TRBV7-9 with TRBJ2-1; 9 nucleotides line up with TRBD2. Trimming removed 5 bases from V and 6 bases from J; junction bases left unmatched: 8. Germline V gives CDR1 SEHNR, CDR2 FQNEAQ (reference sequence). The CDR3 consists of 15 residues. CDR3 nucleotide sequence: TGTGCCAGCAGCCCCGTCCTAGCGGGGATCAATGAGCAGTTCTTC. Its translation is CASSPVLAGINEQFF.